The sequence of this T cell receptor (beta chain) was determined in a study of T-cell reconstitution after alpha-beta-depleted transplantation in children. Study findings and constraints: It was reported that alpha-beta T cells came from several hundred expanded graft clones (about two months after transplant).

The CDR3 sequence is 14 residues long. The germline V gene encodes CDR1 MNHEY and CDR2 SMNVEV (reference sequence). The trim removed 4 bases at V and 2 bases at J, leaving 2 bases unmatched. Ten or more counts support this clonotype. Antigen: not known. Construction of the TCRbeta library involved unique molecular identifiers. Using its own MiXCR run on the PCR reads, TCRdb lists one record per CDR3 protein. This table holds hundreds of thousands of distinct CDR3 sequences, 11% found once. The TCR originated in a male patient aged 2-15 years who had a stem cell transplant for chronic granulomatous disease, so the T cells may come from the graft donor. The input for sequencing was peripheral blood, taken 180 days after TCRalphabeta/CD19-depleted stem cell transplant. The chain recombines TRBV27 with TRBJ2-1; 7 bases fit TRBD2. The CDR3 DNA reads as TGTGCCAGCAGTTGGGACTATCCCTACAATGAGCAGTTCTTC. Its translation is CASSWDYPYNEQFF.